This passage covers 25 T cell receptor beta chains from one sample sequenced in a study of CD8 T cells in ankylosing spondylitis. TCRdb re-called the 5' RACE reads with MiXCR, one entry per CDR3 protein. The data contain 250,000 to 300,000 distinct CDR3 sequences, 20% of them singletons. Sequenced input: blood, either unsorted or a sorted T cell fraction (not recorded which). These receptors originate from a male donor with ankylosing spondylitis or in good health (not recorded which).

The gene calls are TRBV5-1 and TRBJ2-1, with TRBD2 matching over 7 bases. The germline CDR1 and CDR2 sequences are SGHRS and YFSETQ. J lost 8 bases, V lost 4 bases, and 12 bases had no gene match. This CDR3 is built from 15 residues. CDR3 sequence (DNA): TGCGCCAGCAGCAATTGGGAGGGTAGCGACGATGAGCAGTTCTTC. It is translated as CASSNWEGSDDEQFF.

This clonotype was seen repeatedly, ten times or more. The rearrangement uses TRBV5-1 and TRBJ2-5, with D maybe TRBD1 (6 bases). Trimming removed 0 bases at V and 4 bases at J, with 16 bases between. The CDR3 is 16 residues long. From germline, CDR1 is SGHRS and CDR2 YFSETQ. Written as DNA, the CDR3 is TGCGCCAGCAGCTTGGGTGGCAGGGGTGTCGGAGAGACCCAGTACTTC. Its translation is CASSLGGRGVGETQYF. Together with reference TRBV5-1 and TRBJ2-5, the CDR3 gives the full variable domain: KAGVTQTPRYLIKTRGQQVTLSCSPISGHRSVSWYQQTPGQGLQFLFEYFSETQRNKGNFPGRFSGRQFSNSRSEMNVSTLELGDSALYLCASSLGGRGVGETQYFGPGTRLLVL.

The rearrangement links TRBV5-1 to TRBJ2-5, with D maybe TRBD2 (5 bases). The germline V gene encodes CDR1 SGHRS and CDR2 YFSETQ. This CDR3 is built from 14 residues. Trimming took off 2 bases at V and 2 bases at J, with 10 bases between the two ends. The chain's CDR3 is CASSFGLTQETQYF. CDR3 nucleotides: TGCGCCAGCAGCTTCGGACTGACTCAAGAGACCCAGTACTTC.

CDR3 DNA: TGTGCCAGCAGGGGCCCGGGACAGGGGTCCGAAGCGGGGCCATACAATGAGCAGTTCTTC. Residues: CASRGPGQGSEAGPYNEQFF. The V and J genes are TRBV2 and TRBJ2-1; 10 bases line up with TRBD1. This CDR3 region has 20 residues. The germline CDR1 and CDR2 sequences are SNHLY and FYNNEI. Germline trimming cut 6 bases from V and 4 bases from J; bases unmatched to any gene: 21. Supplemented by reference TRBV2 and TRBJ2-1, the full variable domain reads EPEVTQTPSHQVTQMGQEVILRCVPISNHLYFYWYRQILGQKVEFLVSFYNNEISEKSEIFDDQFSVERPDGSNFTLKIRSTKLEDSAMYFCASRGPGQGSEAGPYNEQFFGPGTRLTVL.

In its sample, this clonotype was seen many times. The V gene is TRBV6-2 or TRBV6-3, the J gene TRBJ1-6; the match to TRBD1 covers 8 bases. This CDR3 has 15 amino acids. Germline loops: CDR1 MNHEY, CDR2 SVGEGT. V lost 6 bases, J lost 7 bases, and 8 bases stayed unmatched. This CDR3 is CASSDRTGSNSPLHF. In DNA form, the CDR3 reads TGTGCCAGCAGCGATCGGACAGGGTCGAATTCACCCCTCCACTTT.

The chain has TRBV6-1 and TRBJ1-2, with unresolved D. The CDR3 totals 14 residues. V gave up 4 bases and J gave up 1 base, with 10 bases separating them. In germline, CDR1 is MNHNS, CDR2 SASEGT. In nucleotides, the CDR3 is TGTGCCAGCAGTGTTATGGGGAATAACTATGGCTACACCTTC. Its translation: CASSVMGNNYGYTF.

This clonotype was seen more than once but under ten times. The J gene is TRBJ1-5, the V gene TRBV12-3 or TRBV12-4; D not certain. The CDR3 consists of 15 residues. The V end was cut by 6 bases, the J end by 2 bases, with 14 bases between. CDR3 nucleotide sequence: TGTGCCAGCAGCATGGAGGGCGGCGGCAATCAGCCCCAGCATTTT. It yields the protein CASSMEGGGNQPQHF.

The V gene is TRBV7-6, the J gene TRBJ2-1; 8 bases match TRBD2. The CDR3 is 14 amino acids. The V and J ends lost 1 base and 5 bases, in that order; junction bases with no gene match: 1. CDR1 is SGHVS and CDR2 is FNYEAQ in the germline V gene. In nucleotides, the CDR3 is TGTGCCAGCAGCTTAGTTAGCGGGAACAATGAGCAGTTCTTC. Translation: CASSLVSGNNEQFF.

A few counts support this clonotype. The V gene is TRBV6-1, the J gene TRBJ2-7; TRBD1 agrees at 9 bases. Trimming cost V 6 bases and J 2 bases; bases outside gene matches: 2. The CDR3 contains 13 residues. In germline, CDR1 is MNHNS, CDR2 SASEGT. The CDR3 region is CASRGTGTYEQYV. In DNA form, the CDR3 reads TGTGCCAGCAGGGGGACAGGGACCTACGAGCAGTACGTC.

This chain uses TRBV12-3 or TRBV12-4 with TRBJ2-3; 8 nucleotides agree with TRBD1. The V segment lost 7 bases and the J segment 0 bases; nucleotides outside the gene matches: 6. The CDR3 length is 15 residues. The CDR3 is CASKGQAPSTDTQYF. CDR3 DNA sequence: TGTGCCAGCAAGGGACAGGCCCCTAGCACAGATACGCAGTATTTT.

This clonotype showed up just a few times. V gene TRBV7-2 combines with J gene TRBJ2-3; possibly TRBD2 for D (6 bases). Trimming took off 3 bases at V and 5 bases at J, with 12 bases between the two ends. Germline loops: CDR1 SGHTA, CDR2 FQGNSA. The CDR3 totals 14 residues. The CDR3 nucleotides read TGTGCCAGCAGCTTCTGGCGGGGAGGAGATACGCAGTATTTT. Translating gives CASSFWRGGDTQYF.

The table lists this clonotype with a few counts. The chain couples TRBV5-1 to TRBJ1-1; 7 bases agree with TRBD1. The J segment lost 0 bases and the V segment lost 1 base, leaving 6 bases of the junction unmatched. The CDR3 sequence is 16 residues long. The germline gives CDR1 SGHRS, CDR2 YFSETQ. Here the CDR3 DNA reads TGCGCCAGCAGCTTGTTACAGGGGTACATGAACACTGAAGCTTTCTTT. Amino acid sequence: CASSLLQGYMNTEAFF.

This clonotype was seen more than once but under ten times. The chain uses TRBV10-2 and TRBJ2-2; the D is unclear. The CDR3 consists of 14 residues. Per germline, CDR1 WSHSY and CDR2 SAAADI. The ends were cut back, 3 bases at V and 5 bases at J, with 10 bases in the middle. Written as DNA, the CDR3 is TGCGCCAGCAGTGACTATATGGGAACCGGGGAGCTGTTTTTT. Encoded protein: CASSDYMGTGELFF.

This chain links TRBV28 with TRBJ2-3, with D possibly called TRBD1 or TRBD2 (6 bases each). The CDR3 contains 13 residues. V shed 1 base and J shed 10 bases, with 12 bases lying between them. In germline, CDR1 is MDHEN, CDR2 SYDVKM. The CDR3 nucleotides are TGTGCCAGCAGTTTATTAGGGGGGCGTGCGCAGTATTTT. This gives the protein CASSLLGGRAQYF.

In its sample, this clonotype was seen a few times. V and J are TRBV24-1 and TRBJ2-1; a weak D match, TRBD1 (6 bases). CDR3 length equals 17 residues. V lost 2 bases and J lost 5, with 18 bases in between. The germline V gene encodes CDR1 KGHDR and CDR2 SFDVKD. The DNA for the CDR3 is TGTGCCACCAGTGATTCCCCTACAGGGATCCGAAACAATGAGCAGTTCTTC. Protein: CATSDSPTGIRNNEQFF.

This clonotype has just a few counts. V gene TRBV3-1 combines with J gene TRBJ2-7; no clear D gene. With 3 bases removed from V and 2 bases from J, the gap between germline ends came to 8 bases. This CDR3 spans 13 amino acids. CDR1 and CDR2 from the germline V gene are LGHDT and YNNKEL (reference sequence). The CDR3 DNA reads as TGTGCCAGCAGCCACGGCGACACCTACGAGCAGTACGTC. It yields the protein CASSHGDTYEQYV.

This clonotype was counted only a few times. The chain recombines TRBV12-3 or TRBV12-4 with TRBJ2-1; tentatively, D is TRBD1 or TRBD2 (6 bases each). The CDR3 consists of 15 residues. The germline V and J ends were trimmed by 6 bases and 7 bases, with 19 bases remaining between them. The CDR3 bases are TGTGCCAGCAGCCCCCAGGGGCGGGAAGAAAATGAGCAGTTCTTC. It encodes CASSPQGREENEQFF.

This clonotype has more than one count but fewer than ten. The chain combines TRBV28 with TRBJ1-4; 7 positions agree with TRBD1. The germline V gene has CDR1 MDHEN and CDR2 SYDVKM. J was trimmed by 4 bases and V by 6 bases; bases with no gene match: 8. This CDR3 is built from 15 residues. CDR3 DNA: TGTGCCAGCAGATTTGGGACAGAGAGTAATGAAAAACTGTTTTTT. This sequence encodes CASRFGTESNEKLFF.

This chain joins TRBV20-1 and TRBJ2-2; D possibly corresponds to TRBD2 (6 bases). The V end was cut by 5 bases, the J end by 5 bases, with 15 bases between. The CDR3 totals 14 residues. Germline CDR1 is DFQATT and CDR2 is SNEGSKA (reference sequence). CDR3 sequence: CSAQSHGGTGELFF. DNA for the CDR3: TGCAGTGCTCAGTCCCACGGAGGGACCGGGGAGCTGTTTTTT.

The J gene is TRBJ2-7, the V gene TRBV5-1; 11 bases fit TRBD1. V lost 0 bases to trimming and J lost 3 bases; unmatched junction nucleotides: 17. The CDR3 has 20 amino acids. CDR1 is SGHRS, CDR2 YFSETQ, per germline. CDR3 sequence: CASSLAGGTGGQPILYEQYV. In nucleotides, the CDR3 is TGCGCCAGCAGCTTGGCCGGGGGGACAGGGGGTCAGCCTATTCTCTACGAGCAGTACGTC.

A word on this clonotype: A far larger clone is one nucleotide away, so this likely arose from a read error. CDR3 nucleotide sequence: TGTGCCAACAGTCCCACAGATACGCAGTATTTT. It codes for CANSPTDTQYF. The chain carries TRBV12-3 or TRBV12-4 and TRBJ2-3; D remains ambiguous. This CDR3 has 11 residues.

The chain carries TRBV7-6 and TRBJ2-1, with 10 bases fitting TRBD2. Looked up from germline, CDR1 is SGHVS and CDR2 is FNYEAQ. There are 17 residues in the CDR3. V gave up 1 base and J gave up 2 bases; unmatched junction bases: 5. The CDR3 protein is CASSLGGLAGAYNEQFF. The CDR3 coding sequence is TGTGCCAGCAGCTTAGGCGGGCTAGCGGGGGCCTACAATGAGCAGTTCTTC. Filled out from reference TRBV7-6 and TRBJ2-1, the complete variable domain reads GAGVSQSPRYKVTKRGQDVALRCDPISGHVSLYWYRQALGQGPEFLTYFNYEAQQDKSGLPNDRFSAERPEGSISTLTIQRTEQRDSAMYRCASSLGGLAGAYNEQFFGPGTRLTVL.

J is TRBJ2-1 and V is TRBV15; no firm D call. CDR1 and CDR2 from the germline V gene are LNHNV and YYDKDF (reference sequence). V was pared by 0 bases and J by 3 bases, with 15 bases between. The CDR3 extends over 17 amino acids. DNA for the CDR3: TGTGCCACCAGCAGAGATCCCCCCGGGTCTTTCTACAATGAGCAGTTCTTC. Its protein is CATSRDPPGSFYNEQFF.

This clonotype was counted a few times. The V call is TRBV12-3 or TRBV12-4, the J call TRBJ2-2, with D maybe TRBD1 (6 bases). The CDR3 has 16 amino acids. V lost 3 bases and J 0 bases, leaving 11 bases between the germline ends. The CDR3 region is CASSFPGTPNTGELFF. The CDR3 DNA reads TGTGCCAGCAGTTTCCCGGGGACACCGAACACCGGGGAGCTGTTTTTT.

The J gene is TRBJ2-2, the V gene TRBV9; possibly TRBD1 for D (5 bases). Germline lookup yields CDR1 SGDLS and CDR2 YYNGEE. V was cut by 1 base and J by 1 base, with 14 bases left in between. This CDR3 is built from 17 residues. CDR3 coding DNA: TGTGCCAGCAGCGTACCGGGCAGGGCCATGAACACCGGGGAGCTGTTTTTT. It encodes CASSVPGRAMNTGELFF.